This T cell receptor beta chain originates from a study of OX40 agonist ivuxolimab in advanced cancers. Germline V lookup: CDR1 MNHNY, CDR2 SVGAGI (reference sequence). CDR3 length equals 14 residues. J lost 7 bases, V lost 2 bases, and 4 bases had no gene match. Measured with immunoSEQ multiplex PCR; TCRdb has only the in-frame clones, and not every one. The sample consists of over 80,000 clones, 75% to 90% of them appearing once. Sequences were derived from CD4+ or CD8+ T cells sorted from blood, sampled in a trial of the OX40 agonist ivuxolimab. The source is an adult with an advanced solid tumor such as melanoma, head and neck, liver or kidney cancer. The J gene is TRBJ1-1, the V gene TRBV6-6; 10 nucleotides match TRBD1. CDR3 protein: CASSYLGQGDEAFF. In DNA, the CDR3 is TGTGCCAGCAGTTACCTCGGACAGGGGGATGAAGCTTTCTTT.